The T cell receptor (beta chain) under discussion was sequenced for a study of cytomegalovirus exposure and HLA in healthy donors. The PCR employed 60 Vbeta primers together with 13 Jbeta primers. Clones were sequenced by immunoSEQ multiplex PCR, and TCRdb holds only the in-frame ones, with some missing. The data hold about 52,000 clones, with approximately 77% observed a single time. Remarks on this clone: The antigen is not known.

Trimming cost V 5 bases and J 5 bases; bases outside gene matches: 10. Germline V gene data show CDR1 as LNHNV and CDR2 as YYDKDF (reference sequence). The CDR3 sequence is 15 residues long. The study, taken as a whole, reports: Sequencing likely generated an artifact that appeared as a cluster of highly shared sequence variants. In a later analysis, TCR association rates varied by HLA locus: DRB1 most, HLA-C fewest.

The rearrangement links TRBV15 to TRBJ2-3; 7 positions match TRBD2. Sequences were obtained from PBMCs. This receptor was taken from a woman aged 45-59 years in good health and CMV-seronegative. CDR3 DNA sequence: TGTGCCACCAGCCAAGCGGGGCCTAGGTTAGATACGCAGTATTTT. Translating it yields CATSQAGPRLDTQYF.